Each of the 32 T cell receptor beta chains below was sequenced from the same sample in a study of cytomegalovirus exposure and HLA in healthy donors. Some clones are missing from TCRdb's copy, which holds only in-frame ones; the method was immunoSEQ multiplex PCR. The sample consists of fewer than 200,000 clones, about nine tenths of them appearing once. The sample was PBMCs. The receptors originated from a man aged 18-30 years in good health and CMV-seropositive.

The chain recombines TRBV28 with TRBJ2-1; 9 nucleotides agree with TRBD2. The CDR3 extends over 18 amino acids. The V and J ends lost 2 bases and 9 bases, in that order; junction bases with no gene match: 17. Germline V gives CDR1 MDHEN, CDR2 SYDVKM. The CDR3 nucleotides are TGTGCCAGCAGTTTAGTACAAAGTACGGGCGGGAGGGCGGTTGAGCAGTTCTTC. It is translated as CASSLVQSTGGRAVEQFF.

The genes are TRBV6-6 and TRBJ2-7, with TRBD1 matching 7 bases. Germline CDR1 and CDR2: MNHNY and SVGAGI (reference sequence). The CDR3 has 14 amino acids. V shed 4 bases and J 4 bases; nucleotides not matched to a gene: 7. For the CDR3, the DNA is TGTGCCAGCAGTTCCCCGGGACAGAATTACGAGCAGTACTTC. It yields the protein CASSSPGQNYEQYF.

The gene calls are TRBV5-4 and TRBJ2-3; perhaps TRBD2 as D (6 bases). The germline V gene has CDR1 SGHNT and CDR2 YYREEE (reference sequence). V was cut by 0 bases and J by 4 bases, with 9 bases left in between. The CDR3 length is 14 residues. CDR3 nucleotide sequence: TGTGCCAGCAGCTTGGGAAGCGGGCCAGATACGCAGTATTTT. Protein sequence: CASSLGSGPDTQYF.

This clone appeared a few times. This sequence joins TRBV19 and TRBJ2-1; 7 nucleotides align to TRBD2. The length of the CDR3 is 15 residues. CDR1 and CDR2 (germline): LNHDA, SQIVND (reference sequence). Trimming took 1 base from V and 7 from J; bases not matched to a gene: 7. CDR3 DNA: TGTGCCAGTAGTATAGGATGGGAGGGGTATAATGAGCAGTTCTTC. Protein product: CASSIGWEGYNEQFF.

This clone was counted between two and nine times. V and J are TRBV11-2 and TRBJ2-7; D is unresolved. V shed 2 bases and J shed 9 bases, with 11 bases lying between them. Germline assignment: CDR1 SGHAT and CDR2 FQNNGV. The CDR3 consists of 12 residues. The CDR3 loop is CASSLLVDGQYF. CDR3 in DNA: TGTGCCAGCAGCTTATTAGTTGATGGGCAGTACTTC.

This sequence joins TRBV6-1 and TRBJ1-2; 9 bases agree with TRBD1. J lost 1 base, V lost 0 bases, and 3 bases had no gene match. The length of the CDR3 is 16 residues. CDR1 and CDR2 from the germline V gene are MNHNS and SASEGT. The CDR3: CASSEAKTGGNYGYTF. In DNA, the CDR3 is TGTGCCAGCAGTGAAGCCAAGACAGGGGGTAACTATGGCTACACCTTC.

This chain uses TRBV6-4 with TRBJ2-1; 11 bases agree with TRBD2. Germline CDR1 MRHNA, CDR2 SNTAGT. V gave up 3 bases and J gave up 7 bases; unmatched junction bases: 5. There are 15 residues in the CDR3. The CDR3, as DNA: TGTGCCAGCAGTGAGACTAGCGGGACCCAAAATGAGCAGTTCTTC. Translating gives CASSETSGTQNEQFF.

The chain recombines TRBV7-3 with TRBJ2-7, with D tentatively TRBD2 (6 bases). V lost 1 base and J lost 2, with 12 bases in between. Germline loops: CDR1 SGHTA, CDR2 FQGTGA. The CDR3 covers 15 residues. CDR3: CASSLNPSVAYEQYF. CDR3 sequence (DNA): TGTGCCAGCAGCTTAAATCCTAGCGTAGCCTACGAGCAGTACTTC.

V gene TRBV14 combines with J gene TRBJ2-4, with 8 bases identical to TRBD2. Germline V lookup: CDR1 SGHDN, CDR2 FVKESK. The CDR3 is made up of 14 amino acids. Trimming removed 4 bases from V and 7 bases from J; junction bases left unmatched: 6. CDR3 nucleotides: TGTGCCAGCAGCCCGAGGGGACTAGGGAACATTCAGTACTTC. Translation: CASSPRGLGNIQYF.

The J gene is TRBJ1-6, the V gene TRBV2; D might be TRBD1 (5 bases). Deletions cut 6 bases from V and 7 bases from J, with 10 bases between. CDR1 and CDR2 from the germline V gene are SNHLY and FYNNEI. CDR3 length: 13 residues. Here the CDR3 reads CASRWTTNSPLHF. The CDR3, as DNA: TGTGCCAGCAGATGGACAACGAATTCACCCCTCCACTTT.

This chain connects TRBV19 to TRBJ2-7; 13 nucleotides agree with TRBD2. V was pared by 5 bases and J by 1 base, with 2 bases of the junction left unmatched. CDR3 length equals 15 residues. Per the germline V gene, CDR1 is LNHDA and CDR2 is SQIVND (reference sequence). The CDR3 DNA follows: TGTGCCAGTAGTCCGGGACTAGCGGGGTCCTACGAGCAGTACTTC. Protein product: CASSPGLAGSYEQYF.

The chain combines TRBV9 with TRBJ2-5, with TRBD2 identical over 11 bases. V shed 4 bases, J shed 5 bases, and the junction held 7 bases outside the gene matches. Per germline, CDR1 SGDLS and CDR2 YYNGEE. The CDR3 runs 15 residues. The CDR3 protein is CASSLTSGSGETQYF. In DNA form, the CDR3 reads TGTGCCAGCAGCCTTACTAGCGGGAGTGGTGAGACCCAGTACTTC. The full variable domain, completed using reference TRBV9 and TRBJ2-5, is DSGVTQTPKHLITATGQRVTLRCSPRSGDLSVYWYQQSLDQGLQFLIQYYNGEERAKGNILERFSAQQFPDLHSELNLSSLELGDSALYFCASSLTSGSGETQYFGPGTRLLVL.

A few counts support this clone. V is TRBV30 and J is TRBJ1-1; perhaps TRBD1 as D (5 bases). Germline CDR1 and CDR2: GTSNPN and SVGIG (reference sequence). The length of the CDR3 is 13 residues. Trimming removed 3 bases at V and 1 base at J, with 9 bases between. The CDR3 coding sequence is TGTGCCTGGAGGCGCGGGGGGAACACTGAAGCTTTCTTT. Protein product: CAWRRGGNTEAFF.

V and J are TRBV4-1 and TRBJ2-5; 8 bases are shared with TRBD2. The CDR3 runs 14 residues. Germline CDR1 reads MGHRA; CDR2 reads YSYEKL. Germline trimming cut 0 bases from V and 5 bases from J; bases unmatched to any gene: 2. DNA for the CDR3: TGCGCCAGCAGCCAAGATGAGCGGGGGGAGACCCAGTACTTC. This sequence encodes CASSQDERGETQYF.

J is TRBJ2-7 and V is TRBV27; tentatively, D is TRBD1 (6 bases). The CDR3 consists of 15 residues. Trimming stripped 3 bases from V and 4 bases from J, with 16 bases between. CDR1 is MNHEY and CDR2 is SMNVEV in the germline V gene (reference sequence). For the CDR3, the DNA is TGTGCCAGCAGTTTCTTTATGGGGACAAAGTACGAGCAGTACTTC. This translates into CASSFFMGTKYEQYF.

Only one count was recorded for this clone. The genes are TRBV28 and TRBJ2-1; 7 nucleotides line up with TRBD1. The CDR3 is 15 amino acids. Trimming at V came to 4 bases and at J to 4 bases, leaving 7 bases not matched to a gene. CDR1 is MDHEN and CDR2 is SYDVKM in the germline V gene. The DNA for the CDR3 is TGTGCCAGCAGTTCCCCGACAGGGCCGTACAATGAGCAGTTCTTC. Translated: CASSSPTGPYNEQFF.

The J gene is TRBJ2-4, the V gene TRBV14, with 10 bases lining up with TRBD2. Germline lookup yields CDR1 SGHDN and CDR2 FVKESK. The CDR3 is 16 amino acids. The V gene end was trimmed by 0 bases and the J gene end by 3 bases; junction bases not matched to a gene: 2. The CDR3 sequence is CASSQERTSGKNIQYF. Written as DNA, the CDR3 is TGTGCCAGCAGCCAAGAAAGGACTAGCGGCAAAAACATTCAGTACTTC.

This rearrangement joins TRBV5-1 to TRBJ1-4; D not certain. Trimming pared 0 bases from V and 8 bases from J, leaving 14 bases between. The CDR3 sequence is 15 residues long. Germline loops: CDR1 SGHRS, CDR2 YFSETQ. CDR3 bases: TGCGCCAGCAGCTTGGGAGGATACAATGGGGAAAAACTGTTTTTT. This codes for CASSLGGYNGEKLFF.

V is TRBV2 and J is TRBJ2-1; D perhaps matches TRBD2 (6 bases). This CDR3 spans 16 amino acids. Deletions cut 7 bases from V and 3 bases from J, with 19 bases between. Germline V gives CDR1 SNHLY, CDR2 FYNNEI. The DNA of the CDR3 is TGTGCCAGCAAGTCACAGCGGGCGATACTCTACAATGAGCAGTTCTTC. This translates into CASKSQRAILYNEQFF.

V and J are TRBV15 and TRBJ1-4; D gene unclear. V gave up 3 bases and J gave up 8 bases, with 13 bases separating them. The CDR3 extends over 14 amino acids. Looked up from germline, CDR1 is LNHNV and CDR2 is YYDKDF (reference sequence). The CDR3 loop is CATSSGMGGEKLFF. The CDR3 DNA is TGTGCCACCAGCAGCGGTATGGGAGGAGAAAAACTGTTTTTT.

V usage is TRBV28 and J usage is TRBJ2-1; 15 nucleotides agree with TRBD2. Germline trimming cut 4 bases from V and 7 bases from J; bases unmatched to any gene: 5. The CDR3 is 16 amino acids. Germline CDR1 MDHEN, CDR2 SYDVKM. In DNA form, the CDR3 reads TGTGCCAGCAGTTCGGACGGACTAGCGGGAGGGAATGAGCAGTTCTTC. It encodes CASSSDGLAGGNEQFF.

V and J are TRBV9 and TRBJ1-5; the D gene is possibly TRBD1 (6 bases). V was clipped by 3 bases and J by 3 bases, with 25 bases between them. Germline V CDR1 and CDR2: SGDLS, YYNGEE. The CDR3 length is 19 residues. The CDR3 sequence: CASSAPTGHISWDNQPQHF. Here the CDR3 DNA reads TGTGCCAGCAGCGCTCCTACGGGACACATCTCCTGGGACAATCAGCCCCAGCATTTT.

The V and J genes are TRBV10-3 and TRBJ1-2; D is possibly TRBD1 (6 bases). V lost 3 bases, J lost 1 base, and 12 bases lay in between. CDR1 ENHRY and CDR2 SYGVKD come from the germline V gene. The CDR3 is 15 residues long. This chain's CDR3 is CAISERVDSNYGYTF. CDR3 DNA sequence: TGTGCCATCAGTGAACGCGTGGACAGTAACTATGGCTACACCTTC.

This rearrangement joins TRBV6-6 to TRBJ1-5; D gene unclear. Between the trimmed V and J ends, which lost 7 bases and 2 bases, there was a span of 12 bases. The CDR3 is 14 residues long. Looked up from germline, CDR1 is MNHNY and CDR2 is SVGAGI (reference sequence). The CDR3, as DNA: TGTGCCAGCAAAGCCCTCGGAGGCAATCAGCCCCAGCATTTT. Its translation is CASKALGGNQPQHF.

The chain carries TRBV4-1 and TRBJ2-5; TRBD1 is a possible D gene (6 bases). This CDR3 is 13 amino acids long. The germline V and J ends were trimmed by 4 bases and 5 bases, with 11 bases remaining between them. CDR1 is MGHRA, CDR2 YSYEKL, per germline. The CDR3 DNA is TGCGCCAGCAGCCTCGGACAGAAGGAGACCCAGTACTTC. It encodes CASSLGQKETQYF.

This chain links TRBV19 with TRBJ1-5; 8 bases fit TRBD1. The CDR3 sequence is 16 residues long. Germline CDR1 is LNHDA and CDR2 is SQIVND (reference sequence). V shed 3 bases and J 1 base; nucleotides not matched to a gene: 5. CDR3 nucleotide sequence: TGTGCCAGTAGTATTCCCAGGGGGCTGAGCAATCAGCCCCAGCATTTT. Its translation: CASSIPRGLSNQPQHF.

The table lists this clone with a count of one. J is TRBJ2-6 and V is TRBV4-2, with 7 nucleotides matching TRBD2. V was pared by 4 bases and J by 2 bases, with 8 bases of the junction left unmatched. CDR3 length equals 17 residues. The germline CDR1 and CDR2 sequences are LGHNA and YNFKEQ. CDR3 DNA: TGTGCCAGCAGCCGAGGTGGGAGGGGTACTGGGGCCAACGTCCTGACTTTC. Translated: CASSRGGRGTGANVLTF.

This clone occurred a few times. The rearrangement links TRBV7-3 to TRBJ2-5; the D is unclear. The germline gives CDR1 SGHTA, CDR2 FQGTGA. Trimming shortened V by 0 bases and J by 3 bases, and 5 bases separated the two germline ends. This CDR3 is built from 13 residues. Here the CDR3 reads CASSLTREETQYF. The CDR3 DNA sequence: TGTGCCAGCAGCTTAACCCGAGAAGAGACCCAGTACTTC.

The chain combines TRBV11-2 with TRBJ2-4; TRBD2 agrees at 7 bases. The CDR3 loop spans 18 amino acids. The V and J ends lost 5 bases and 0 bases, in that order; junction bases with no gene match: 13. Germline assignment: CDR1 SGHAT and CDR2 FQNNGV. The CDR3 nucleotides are TGTGCCAGCAGCCTGTCTAGCGGTAGACTTTTAGCCAAAAACATTCAGTACTTC. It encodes CASSLSSGRLLAKNIQYF. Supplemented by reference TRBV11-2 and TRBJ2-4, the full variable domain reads EAGVAQSPRYKIIEKRQSVAFWCNPISGHATLYWYQQILGQGPKLLIQFQNNGVVDDSQLPKDRFSAERLKGVDSTLKIQPAKLEDSAVYLCASSLSSGRLLAKNIQYFGAGTRLSVL.

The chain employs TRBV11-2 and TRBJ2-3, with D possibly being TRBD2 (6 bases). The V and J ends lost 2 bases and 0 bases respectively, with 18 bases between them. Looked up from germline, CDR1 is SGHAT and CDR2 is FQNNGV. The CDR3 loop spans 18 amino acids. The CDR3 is CASSLSVFSGASTDTQYF. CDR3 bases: TGTGCCAGCAGCTTATCTGTGTTTAGCGGTGCTAGCACAGATACGCAGTATTTT.

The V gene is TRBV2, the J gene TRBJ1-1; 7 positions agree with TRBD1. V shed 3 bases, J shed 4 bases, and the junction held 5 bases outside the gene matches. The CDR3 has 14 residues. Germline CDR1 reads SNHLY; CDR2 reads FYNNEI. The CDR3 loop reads CASSEDRLLTEAFF. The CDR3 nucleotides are TGTGCCAGCAGTGAGGACAGGCTCCTCACTGAAGCTTTCTTT. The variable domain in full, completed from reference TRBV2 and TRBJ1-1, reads EPEVTQTPSHQVTQMGQEVILRCVPISNHLYFYWYRQILGQKVEFLVSFYNNEISEKSEIFDDQFSVERPDGSNFTLKIRSTKLEDSAMYFCASSEDRLLTEAFFGQGTRLTVV.

CDR3 DNA: TGTGCCAGCAGTGAAGTACTGTCAGGGGGCGGCTACACCTTC. Its translation: CASSEVLSGGGYTF. The V call is TRBV6-1, the J call TRBJ1-2, with 8 bases lining up with TRBD1. The germline CDR1 and CDR2 sequences are MNHNS and SASEGT. The V segment lost 1 base and the J segment 8 bases; nucleotides outside the gene matches: 6. This CDR3 spans 14 amino acids.